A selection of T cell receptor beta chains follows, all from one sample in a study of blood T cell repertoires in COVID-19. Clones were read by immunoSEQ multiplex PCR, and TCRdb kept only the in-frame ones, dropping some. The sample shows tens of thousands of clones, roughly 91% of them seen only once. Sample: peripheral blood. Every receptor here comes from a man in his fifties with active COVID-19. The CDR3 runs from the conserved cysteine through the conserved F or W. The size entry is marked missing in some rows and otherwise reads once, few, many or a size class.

cdr3_aa: CATSDSLGGSGNTIYF
j_call: TRBJ1-3
clone_size: .
v_call: TRBV24-1

cdr3_aa: CASSFRQRLISAEAFF
j_call: TRBJ1-1
clone_size: few
v_call: TRBV28

cdr3_aa: CASRGQSNQPQHF
j_call: TRBJ1-5
clone_size: .
v_call: TRBV6-5

cdr3_aa: CASSPSGGGRSNEQFF
j_call: TRBJ2-1
clone_size: .
v_call: TRBV4-2

cdr3_aa: CASSLSRGSTEAFF
j_call: TRBJ1-1
clone_size: .
v_call: TRBV3-1/TRBV3-2

cdr3_aa: CASSQLEEAFF
j_call: TRBJ1-1
clone_size: .
v_call: TRBV4-1

cdr3_aa: CASSFERDQPQHF
j_call: TRBJ1-5
clone_size: .
v_call: TRBV28

cdr3_aa: CAWSGTDTQYF
j_call: TRBJ2-3
clone_size: .
v_call: TRBV30

cdr3_aa: CASSSLPRDSGGAGETQYF
j_call: TRBJ2-5
clone_size: once
v_call: TRBV21-1

cdr3_aa: CASSEDHSSGEQFF
j_call: TRBJ2-1
clone_size: .
v_call: TRBV27

cdr3_aa: CATSRAGTANYGYTF
j_call: TRBJ1-2
clone_size: .
v_call: TRBV15

cdr3_aa: CASSPTGSSYNEQFF
j_call: TRBJ2-1
clone_size: .
v_call: TRBV6-2/TRBV6-3

cdr3_aa: CASSLIPRTGEQPQHF
j_call: TRBJ1-5
clone_size: .
v_call: TRBV19

cdr3_aa: CASSVERRVAGSKDEQFF
j_call: TRBJ2-1
clone_size: .
v_call: TRBV9

cdr3_aa: CASIRDRGSYEQYF
j_call: TRBJ2-7
clone_size: .
v_call: TRBV6-5

cdr3_aa: CASSLANHRTGGTQYF
j_call: TRBJ2-5
clone_size: .
v_call: TRBV5-1

cdr3_aa: CASSPWAGPGEQYF
j_call: TRBJ2-7
clone_size: .
v_call: TRBV3-1/TRBV3-2

cdr3_aa: CASSSGLGRNEQFF
j_call: TRBJ2-1
clone_size: .
v_call: TRBV7-3

cdr3_aa: CASRSTQHF
j_call: TRBJ1-5
clone_size: few
v_call: TRBV12-2

cdr3_aa: CASSPSDRVDEAFF
j_call: TRBJ1-1
clone_size: once
v_call: TRBV18

cdr3_aa: CASSQDLGQGQNYGYTF
j_call: TRBJ1-2
clone_size: .
v_call: TRBV4-3

cdr3_aa: CASSFPGVNEQFF
j_call: TRBJ2-1
clone_size: .
v_call: TRBV27

cdr3_aa: CASSLVYRESTDTQYF
j_call: TRBJ2-3
clone_size: .
v_call: TRBV7-9

cdr3_aa: CASRPWTGNNEQFF
j_call: TRBJ2-1
clone_size: .
v_call: TRBV7-9

cdr3_aa: CASSLGVIRTSTDTQYF
j_call: TRBJ2-3
clone_size: .
v_call: TRBV5-1

cdr3_aa: CASSQDTSGVQFF
j_call: TRBJ2-1
clone_size: once
v_call: TRBV4-2

cdr3_aa: CASSIVSDWTYEQYF
j_call: TRBJ2-7
clone_size: .
v_call: TRBV19

cdr3_aa: CASSYTQRGNYGYTF
j_call: TRBJ1-2
clone_size: .
v_call: TRBV28

cdr3_aa: CASSPESRDKGFVTF
j_call: TRBJ1-2
clone_size: .
v_call: TRBV5-1

cdr3_aa: CASGHGYGYTF
j_call: TRBJ1-2
clone_size: once
v_call: TRBV7-3

cdr3_aa: CASSPTSGIGELFF
j_call: TRBJ2-2
clone_size: .
v_call: TRBV18

cdr3_aa: CAWSGGLAGASKGNEQFF
j_call: TRBJ2-1
clone_size: .
v_call: TRBV30

cdr3_aa: CASSLAPTQLAGGRETQYF
j_call: TRBJ2-5
clone_size: .
v_call: TRBV5-1

cdr3_aa: CASSQEGQGYTEAFF
j_call: TRBJ1-1
clone_size: .
v_call: TRBV3-1/TRBV3-2

cdr3_aa: CASSGLYGYTF
j_call: TRBJ1-2
clone_size: .
v_call: TRBV28

cdr3_aa: CASSFTRTDNTGELFF
j_call: TRBJ2-2
clone_size: .
v_call: TRBV5-4

cdr3_aa: CASSLTGGPYYEQYF
j_call: TRBJ2-7
clone_size: .
v_call: TRBV28

cdr3_aa: CSTTGTTLGGEQFF
j_call: TRBJ2-1
clone_size: .
v_call: TRBV29-1

cdr3_aa: CATRRGLGRQGSNIQYF
j_call: TRBJ2-4
clone_size: .
v_call: TRBV19

cdr3_aa: CASSVGTDPLEQYF
j_call: TRBJ2-7
clone_size: .
v_call: TRBV5-1

cdr3_aa: CAWSVKGVYSNQPQHF
j_call: TRBJ1-5
clone_size: .
v_call: TRBV30

cdr3_aa: CASSFGAGARGGYGYTF
j_call: TRBJ1-2
clone_size: .
v_call: TRBV13

cdr3_aa: CASSYRSRVGYEQYF
j_call: TRBJ2-7
clone_size: .
v_call: TRBV6-5

cdr3_aa: CASSSPGNAQYF
j_call: TRBJ2-3
clone_size: .
v_call: TRBV28

cdr3_aa: CATSREWTGEGTQYF
j_call: TRBJ2-3
clone_size: .
v_call: TRBV15

cdr3_aa: CASSIQERSPLHF
j_call: TRBJ1-6
clone_size: .
v_call: TRBV7-3

cdr3_aa: CASSWGTGVNEQYF
j_call: TRBJ2-7
clone_size: .
v_call: TRBV5-1

cdr3_aa: CASSKASGVLPAEQFF
j_call: TRBJ2-1
clone_size: .
v_call: TRBV6-2/TRBV6-3

cdr3_aa: CASSFDRASYNEQFF
j_call: TRBJ2-1
clone_size: .
v_call: TRBV7-3

cdr3_aa: CASSSTSGGAYTQYF
j_call: TRBJ2-3
clone_size: .
v_call: TRBV5-1

cdr3_aa: CSVGQMNTEAFF
j_call: TRBJ1-1
clone_size: .
v_call: TRBV29-1

cdr3_aa: CASSLPLAGGRSGDTQYF
j_call: TRBJ2-3
clone_size: .
v_call: TRBV3-1/TRBV3-2

cdr3_aa: CASSPGTGLAGVDEQYF
j_call: TRBJ2-7
clone_size: .
v_call: TRBV5-1

cdr3_aa: CASSPPLDRSLSNQPQHF
j_call: TRBJ1-5
clone_size: .
v_call: TRBV3-1/TRBV3-2

cdr3_aa: CASSFPSGRAGKDEQYF
j_call: TRBJ2-7
clone_size: few
v_call: TRBV11-2